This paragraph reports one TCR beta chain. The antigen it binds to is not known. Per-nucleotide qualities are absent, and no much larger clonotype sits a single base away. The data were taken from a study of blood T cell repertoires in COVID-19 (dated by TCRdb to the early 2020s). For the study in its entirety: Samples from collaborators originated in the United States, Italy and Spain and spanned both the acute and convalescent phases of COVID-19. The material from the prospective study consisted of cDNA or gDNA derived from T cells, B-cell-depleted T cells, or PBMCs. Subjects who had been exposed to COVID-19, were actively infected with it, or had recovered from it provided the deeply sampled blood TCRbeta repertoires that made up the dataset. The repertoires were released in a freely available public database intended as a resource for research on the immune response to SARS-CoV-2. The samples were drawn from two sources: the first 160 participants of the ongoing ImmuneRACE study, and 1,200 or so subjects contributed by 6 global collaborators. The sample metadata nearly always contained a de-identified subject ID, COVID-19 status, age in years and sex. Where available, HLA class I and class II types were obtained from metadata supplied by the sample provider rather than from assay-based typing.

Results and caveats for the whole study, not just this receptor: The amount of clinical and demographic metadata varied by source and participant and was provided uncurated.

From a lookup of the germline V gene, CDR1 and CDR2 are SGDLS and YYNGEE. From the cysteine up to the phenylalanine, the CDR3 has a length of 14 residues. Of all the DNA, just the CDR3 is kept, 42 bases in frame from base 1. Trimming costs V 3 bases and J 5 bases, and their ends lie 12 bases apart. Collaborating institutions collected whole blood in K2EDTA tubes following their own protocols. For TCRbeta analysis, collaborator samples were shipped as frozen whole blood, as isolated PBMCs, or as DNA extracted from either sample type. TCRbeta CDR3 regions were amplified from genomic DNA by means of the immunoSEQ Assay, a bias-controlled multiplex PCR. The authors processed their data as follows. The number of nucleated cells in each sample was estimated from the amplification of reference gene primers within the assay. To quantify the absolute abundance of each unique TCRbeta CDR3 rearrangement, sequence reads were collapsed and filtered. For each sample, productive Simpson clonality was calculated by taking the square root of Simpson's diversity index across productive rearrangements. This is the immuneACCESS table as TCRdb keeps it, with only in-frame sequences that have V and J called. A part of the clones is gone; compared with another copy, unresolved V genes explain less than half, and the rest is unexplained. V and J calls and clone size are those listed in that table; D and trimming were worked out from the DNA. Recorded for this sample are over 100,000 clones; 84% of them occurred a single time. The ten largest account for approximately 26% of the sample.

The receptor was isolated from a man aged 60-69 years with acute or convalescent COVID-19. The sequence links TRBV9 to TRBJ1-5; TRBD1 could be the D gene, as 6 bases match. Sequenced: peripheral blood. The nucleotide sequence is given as TGTGCCAGCAGCGCGGGGAGGGGGGATCAGCCCCAGCATTTT. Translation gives CASSAGRGDQPQHF.